This T cell receptor beta chain was observed in a study of CD8 T cells in Susac syndrome. The study sequenced TCR beta in blood CD8+ and CD4+ T cells. Random-hexamer reverse transcription was applied to roughly 0.45 to 1 ug RNA. Each CDR3 protein is one row after TCRdb ran MiXCR on the immunoSEQ multiplex PCR reads. In the table there are about 300,000 distinct CDR3 sequences, about 85% of which are singletons. The specimen was CD8+ T cells from PBMCs. The origin of this receptor is a human donor with multiple sclerosis.

This chain's CDR3 is CASSLTGFGEQFF. As DNA, the CDR3 is TGTGCCAGCAGCTTAACGGGGTTTGGTGAGCAGTTCTTC. This chain connects TRBV7-3 to TRBJ2-1; no reliable D call. Trimming left V 0 bases short and J 9 bases short, with 9 bases between. There are 13 residues in the CDR3. CDR1 is SGHTA and CDR2 is FQGTGA in the germline V gene. Drawing the rest from reference TRBV7-3 and TRBJ2-1, the complete variable domain is GAGVSQTPSNKVTEKGKYVELRCDPISGHTALYWYRQSLGQGPEFLIYFQGTGAADDSGLPNDRFFAVRPEGSVSTLKIQRTERGDSAVYLCASSLTGFGEQFFGPGTRLTVL.